The sequence of this T cell receptor beta chain was determined in a study of OX40 agonist ivuxolimab in advanced cancers. Study at large: Hepatocellular carcinoma, melanoma, renal cell or head and neck cancer affected the dose-escalation patients. Eligibility admitted prior anti-PD-1, anti-PD-L1 or anti-CTLA-4 therapy; 40% to 50% had some.

Clones were read by immunoSEQ multiplex PCR, and TCRdb kept only the in-frame ones, dropping some. Here the sample spans about 100,000 clones, approximately 89% being singletons. This CDR3 spans 13 amino acids. V was pared by 3 bases and J by 7 bases, with 12 bases between. The germline gives CDR1 MDHEN, CDR2 SYDVKM. Study outcomes and limitations: Antigen specificity was not determined for the expanded peripheral T cells. Clonal expansion in partial responders at 0.1-3.0 mg/kg ranked among the lowest.

Comments on this clone: Antigen unknown.

The chain uses TRBV28 and TRBJ2-5, with D perhaps matching TRBD1 (6 bases). This clonotype was obtained from an adult with an advanced solid tumor such as melanoma, head and neck, liver or kidney cancer. This material consisted of CD4+ or CD8+ T cells sorted from blood, taken in a trial of the OX40 agonist ivuxolimab. CDR3 amino acids: CASSLGTRGTQYF. CDR3 nucleotide sequence: TGTGCCAGCAGTTTGGGGACAAGAGGGACCCAGTACTTC.